Presented here are 18 T cell receptor beta chains from one specimen sequenced in a study of PD-1 blockade in classical Hodgkin lymphoma. Time point meaning: newly diagnosed, previously untreated cHL patient sample. Measured with immunoSEQ multiplex PCR; TCRdb has only the in-frame clones, and not every one. This table holds tens of thousands of clones, approximately 95% found once. Sequenced sample: peripheral blood mononuclear cells (PBMCs). These receptors were taken from a human donor with classical Hodgkin lymphoma.

The chain couples TRBV5-1 to TRBJ1-3; 7 bases are a match to TRBD1. The length of the CDR3 is 15 residues. The germline gives CDR1 SGHRS, CDR2 YFSETQ. Trimming removed 4 bases from V and 6 bases from J; junction bases left unmatched: 10. In DNA form, the CDR3 reads TGCGCCAGCAGCCAGAAGGGGGCTTTGGAAAACACCATATATTTT. Its protein product is CASSQKGALENTIYF.

About this clone itself: Other DNA sequences from this sample encode an identical CDR3 as well. This chain joins TRBV7-9 and TRBJ2-7; the match to TRBD1 covers 9 bases. The V gene end was trimmed by 1 base and the J gene end by 9 bases; junction bases not matched to a gene: 10. This CDR3 spans 15 amino acids. The germline V gene encodes CDR1 SEHNR and CDR2 FQNEAQ (reference sequence). This CDR3 reads CASSLGGQGGARQYF. The CDR3, as DNA: TGTGCCAGCAGCTTAGGGGGACAGGGTGGCGCCCGGCAGTACTTC.

V gene TRBV19 combines with J gene TRBJ1-1; perhaps TRBD1 as D (6 bases). Trimming pared 5 bases from V and 3 bases from J, leaving 13 bases between. The CDR3 consists of 14 residues. Germline loops: CDR1 LNHDA, CDR2 SQIVND (reference sequence). In DNA form, the CDR3 reads TGTGCCAGTAGTGCGACGGGGGCCTACACTGAAGCTTTCTTT. Protein sequence: CASSATGAYTEAFF. Together with reference TRBV19 and TRBJ1-1, the CDR3 gives the full variable domain: DGGITQSPKYLFRKEGQNVTLSCEQNLNHDAMYWYRQDPGQGLRLIYYSQIVNDFQKGDIAEGYSVSREKKESFPLTVTSAQKNPTAFYLCASSATGAYTEAFFGQGTRLTVV.

The chain recombines TRBV11-3 with TRBJ2-2, with a weak D call TRBD1 (5 bases). This CDR3 has 15 residues. CDR1 and CDR2 from the germline V gene are SGHNT and YENEEA. V was trimmed by 4 bases and J by 4 bases, leaving 13 bases between them. The CDR3 nucleotides are TGTGCCAGCAGCTCAGGGTTATTAGGCACCGGGGAGCTGTTTTTT. This sequence encodes CASSSGLLGTGELFF.

The genes are TRBV15 and TRBJ2-1, with 10 positions matching TRBD1. This CDR3 region has 16 residues. With V trimmed by 1 base and J by 8 bases, 8 bases remained unmatched. In germline, CDR1 is LNHNV, CDR2 YYDKDF (reference sequence). CDR3 loop: CATSRGGTGARHEQFF. For the CDR3, the DNA is TGTGCCACCAGCAGAGGTGGGACAGGGGCTAGGCATGAGCAGTTCTTC.

Notes on this clone: One end of the junction is discordant with germline, which a read error may explain. The V call is TRBV7-7, the J call TRBJ2-1, with TRBD2 as a possible D gene (5 bases). CDR1 is SSHAT, CDR2 FNYEAQ, per germline (reference sequence). This CDR3 has 15 amino acids. The CDR3 loop is CASSARTDWSNEQFF. Written as DNA, the CDR3 is TGTGCTAGCAGCGCCCGGACGGACTGGAGCAATGAGCAGTTCTTC.

The chain employs TRBV5-4 and TRBJ1-3; D gene unclear. Germline CDR1 and CDR2: SGHNT and YYREEE (reference sequence). The CDR3 runs to 13 residues. V was trimmed by 4 bases and J by 4 bases, leaving 9 bases between them. The DNA of the CDR3 is TGTGCCAGCAGCAGGGTCGGGGGAAACACCATATATTTT. This gives the protein CASSRVGGNTIYF.

This clone was recorded only once. The rearrangement joins TRBV7-2 to TRBJ1-6, with a weak D call TRBD1 (5 bases). The CDR3 sequence is 14 residues long. V gave up 1 base and J gave up 11 bases, with 12 bases separating them. CDR1 and CDR2 (germline): SGHTA, FQGNSA. CDR3 loop: CASSLGGALTPLHF. CDR3 coding DNA: TGTGCCAGCAGCTTAGGTGGGGCTTTAACACCCCTCCACTTT.

The chain joins TRBV7-9 to TRBJ2-2; D is undetermined. Between the trimmed V and J ends, which lost 7 bases and 5 bases, there was a span of 11 bases. Germline CDR1 is SEHNR and CDR2 is FQNEAQ (reference sequence). The CDR3 runs 13 residues. The CDR3 sequence is CASKDAATGELFF. Here the CDR3 DNA reads TGTGCCAGCAAGGATGCTGCGACCGGGGAGCTGTTTTTT. Complete variable domain (other parts from reference TRBV7-9 and TRBJ2-2): DTGVSQNPRHKITKRGQNVTFRCDPISEHNRLYWYRQTLGQGPEFLTYFQNEAQLEKSRLLSDRFSAERPKGSFSTLEIQRTEQGDSAMYLCASKDAATGELFFGEGSRLTVL.

The chain uses TRBV4-2 and TRBJ1-1, with unresolved D. Germline CDR1 reads LGHNA; CDR2 reads YNFKEQ. The CDR3 covers 12 residues. Trimming cost V 5 bases and J 3 bases, with 7 bases left between them. The CDR3 nucleotides read TGTGCCAGCAGCATAGAGGACACTGAAGCTTTCTTT. This translates into CASSIEDTEAFF.

The chain joins TRBV7-9 to TRBJ1-1; the match to TRBD1 covers 7 bases. From germline, CDR1 is SEHNR and CDR2 FQNEAQ (reference sequence). The CDR3 sequence is 14 residues long. The ends lost 5 bases at V and 0 bases at J; junction bases unmatched: 3. CDR3 DNA: TGTGCCAGCAGCACCGGGACAGTGAACACTGAAGCTTTCTTT. It yields the protein CASSTGTVNTEAFF.

Written as DNA, the CDR3 is TGTGCCAGCAGTTCTGGACTAGCCCGAGAGACCCAGTACTTC. It translates to CASSSGLARETQYF. V gene TRBV6-5 combines with J gene TRBJ2-5; 8 nucleotides align to TRBD2. Germline assignment: CDR1 MNHEY and CDR2 SVGAGI. Trimming took 4 bases from V and 4 from J; bases not matched to a gene: 5. This CDR3 region has 14 residues.

The chain joins TRBV2 to TRBJ1-1, with D possibly being TRBD1 (5 bases). V was cut by 7 bases and J by 6 bases, with 12 bases left in between. CDR1 and CDR2 (germline): SNHLY, FYNNEI. This CDR3 has 12 residues. The CDR3 sequence: CASNGGYAEAFF. As DNA, the CDR3 is TGTGCCAGCAATGGGGGATACGCTGAAGCTTTCTTT.

The chain employs TRBV6-5 and TRBJ2-7; tentatively, D is TRBD1 (6 bases). V was clipped by 6 bases and J by 7 bases, with 22 bases between them. CDR1 and CDR2 (germline): MNHEY, SVGAGI. The CDR3 covers 15 residues. CDR3 in DNA: TGTGCCAGCAGCAGCGACCGGGACACGGCGTTTGAGCAGTACTTC. Translation gives CASSSDRDTAFEQYF.

This rearrangement joins TRBV11-2 to TRBJ1-1; D uncertain. The CDR3 is 14 residues long. V lost 7 bases and J 1 base, leaving 13 bases between the germline ends. Germline assignment: CDR1 SGHAT and CDR2 FQNNGV. The CDR3 is CASTLGLSNTEAFF. DNA of the CDR3: TGTGCCAGCACTTTAGGTCTTTCGAACACTGAAGCTTTCTTT. Complete variable domain (other parts from reference TRBV11-2 and TRBJ1-1): EAGVAQSPRYKIIEKRQSVAFWCNPISGHATLYWYQQILGQGPKLLIQFQNNGVVDDSQLPKDRFSAERLKGVDSTLKIQPAKLEDSAVYLCASTLGLSNTEAFFGQGTRLTVV.

The chain has TRBV6-4 and TRBJ1-1; D is undetermined. V was pared by 0 bases and J by 1 base, with 9 bases between. Looked up from germline, CDR1 is MRHNA and CDR2 is SNTAGT. The CDR3 contains 15 residues. The CDR3 bases are TGTGCCAGCAGTGACTCGTACGGGGAGAACACTGAAGCTTTCTTT. It translates to CASSDSYGENTEAFF.

In regard to this clone: One end of the junction fails to match germline, which may point to a read error. This chain uses TRBV19 with TRBJ1-2; D is undetermined. This CDR3 contains 14 residues. Per the germline V gene, CDR1 is LNHDA and CDR2 is SQIVND (reference sequence). The CDR3 DNA sequence: TGTGCCAGTACCCCCGGAGAGGGTTCCGCAAAGACCTTCTTC. Amino acid sequence: CASTPGEGSAKTFF. Variable domain in full (rest from reference TRBV19 and TRBJ1-2): DGGITQSPKYLFRKEGQNVTLSCEQNLNHDAMYWYRQDPGQGLRLIYYSQIVNDFQKGDIAEGYSVSREKKESFPLTVTSAQKNPTAFYLCASTPGEGSAKTFFGSGTRLTVV.

The genes are TRBV5-1 and TRBJ2-3, with 16 nucleotides matching TRBD2. The CDR3 is 16 residues long. The germline V gene encodes CDR1 SGHRS and CDR2 YFSETQ. J lost 3 bases, V lost 4 bases, and 2 bases had no gene match. The CDR3 nucleotides are TGCGCCAGCAGCCCGGGACTAGCGGGAGGGACAGATACGCAGTATTTT. Amino acid sequence: CASSPGLAGGTDTQYF. The whole variable domain, remainder taken from reference TRBV5-1 and TRBJ2-3, is KAGVTQTPRYLIKTRGQQVTLSCSPISGHRSVSWYQQTPGQGLQFLFEYFSETQRNKGNFPGRFSGRQFSNSRSEMNVSTLELGDSALYLCASSPGLAGGTDTQYFGPGTRLTVL.